The rows below give T cell receptor beta chains drawn from one sample of a study of control samples from healthy donors and cancer patients. Some clones are missing from TCRdb's copy, which holds only in-frame ones; the method was immunoSEQ multiplex PCR. Among under 85,000 clones listed, roughly 82% were seen once. Sequenced material: PBMCs. The receptors derive from a woman aged 45-59 years with lung cancer. The CDR3 runs from the conserved cysteine through the conserved F or W. The D gene is left open where the match is weak. The size field is filled for only some rows; it gives once, few, many or a size class.

-,-,TRBJ1-5,TRBV27,CASSFIGGGQPQHF,TGTGCCAGCAGTTTTATAGGAGGAGGGCAGCCCCAGCATTTT
-,-,TRBJ1-2,TRBV6-2/TRBV6-3,CASSYAEGQKRLLGADYGYTF,TGTGCCAGCAGTTACGCTGAAGGACAAAAGCGTCTGTTAGGCGCCGACTATGGCTACACCTTC
-,-,TRBJ2-4,TRBV5-1,CASSLADSLDAKNIQYF,TGCGCCAGCAGCTTGGCGGACAGCCTGGACGCCAAAAACATTCAGTACTTC
-,-,TRBJ2-5,TRBV5-1,CASSGSQETQYF,TGCGCCAGCAGCGGCAGCCAAGAGACCCAGTACTTC
-,-,TRBJ1-5,TRBV10-3,CAISPRAAGNQPQHF,TGTGCCATCAGCCCTCGGGCGGCGGGCAATCAGCCCCAGCATTTT
-,once,TRBJ2-7,TRBV5-1,CASSLNQPGAQDIYEQYF,TGCGCCAGCAGCTTAAATCAACCGGGAGCCCAAGATATATACGAGCAGTACTTC
TRBD1,-,TRBJ1-6,TRBV7-2,CASSSTGTVASSYNSPLHF,TGTGCCAGCAGCTCAACCGGGACAGTCGCAAGCTCCTATAATTCACCCCTCCACTTT
TRBD2,-,TRBJ2-7,TRBV7-2,CASSLGRGVSYEQYF,TGTGCCAGCAGCTTAGGGCGGGGGGTTTCCTACGAGCAGTACTTC
-,-,TRBJ1-1,TRBV30,CAWTRGSEAFF,TGTGCCTGGACTCGGGGGTCTGAAGCTTTCTTT
TRBD1,-,TRBJ1-6,TRBV4-1,CASSQTGTGAPPLHF,TGCGCCAGCAGCCAAACCGGGACAGGCGCACCACCCCTCCACTTT
-,few,TRBJ2-3,TRBV2,CASSENPGVTDTQYF,TGTGCCAGCAGTGAAAATCCGGGGGTCACAGATACGCAGTATTTT
TRBD2,-,TRBJ2-3,TRBV18,CASSPLPTSGGADTQYF,TGTGCCAGCTCACCACTACCGACTAGCGGGGGCGCAGATACGCAGTATTTT
-,-,TRBJ2-7,TRBV12-3/TRBV12-4,CASSPTGPGQYF,TGTGCCAGCAGCCCCACAGGGCCGGGGCAGTACTTC
-,-,TRBJ2-7,TRBV9,CASSVGRGVGEQYF,TGTGCCAGCAGCGTAGGTAGGGGAGTTGGGGAGCAGTACTTC
TRBD1,once,TRBJ2-1,TRBV9,CASSTTGLKEQFF,TGTGCCAGCAGCACGACAGGGTTGAAGGAGCAGTTCTTC
TRBD1,-,TRBJ2-3,TRBV2,CASLRDRVIDTQYF,TGTGCCAGCTTAAGGGACAGGGTGATAGATACGCAGTATTTT
-,once,TRBJ1-3,TRBV3-1/TRBV3-2,CASSGLLSGNTIYF,TGTGCCAGCAGCGGTTTGCTCTCTGGAAACACCATATATTTT
TRBD1,-,TRBJ1-2,TRBV6-6,CASTFGQGAGYTF,TGTGCCAGCACGTTCGGACAGGGGGCGGGCTACACCTTC
-,-,TRBJ2-2,TRBV2,CASRRDSNTGELFF,TGTGCCAGCAGACGGGACTCGAACACCGGGGAGCTGTTTTTT
-,once,TRBJ1-2,TRBV19,CASRFEGNYGYTF,TGTGCCAGTAGATTCGAGGGTAACTATGGCTACACCTTC
-,-,TRBJ1-5,TRBV18,CASSPEVPSVGARNQPQHF,TGTGCCAGCTCACCAGAAGTACCGAGCGTCGGGGCGCGCAATCAGCCCCAGCATTTT
TRBD1,-,TRBJ1-4,TRBV6-4,CASSPGTGGNEKLFF,TGTGCCAGCAGTCCCGGGACAGGAGGGAATGAAAAACTGTTTTTT
-,-,TRBJ1-3,TRBV5-4,CASSLGGASGNTIYF,TGTGCCAGCAGCTTGGGAGGGGCGTCTGGAAACACCATATATTTT
TRBD1,-,TRBJ2-7,TRBV10-1,CASSAVPGQGAGQYF,TGCGCCAGCAGTGCCGTCCCGGGACAGGGGGCAGGGCAGTACTTC
-,-,TRBJ1-6,TRBV10-3,CAIRQGYNSPLHF,TGTGCCATCAGACAGGGCTATAATTCACCCCTCCACTTT
TRBD1,once,TRBJ2-7,TRBV5-1,CASSGTGGYEQYF,TGCGCCAGCAGCGGGACAGGGGGCTACGAGCAGTACTTC
TRBD1,-,TRBJ1-1,TRBV10-3,CATSQGPTTEAFF,TGTGCCACATCACAGGGGCCTACCACTGAAGCTTTCTTT
TRBD1,-,TRBJ2-2,TRBV7-2,CASSPSTGEIPGELFF,TGTGCCAGCAGCCCCTCGACAGGGGAAATCCCCGGGGAGCTGTTTTTT
TRBD1,-,TRBJ2-1,TRBV24-1,CATARDRASSYNEQFF,TGTGCCACCGCCCGGGACAGGGCCTCGTCCTACAATGAGCAGTTCTTC
-,-,TRBJ2-7,TRBV7-9,CASSSEGEQYF,TGTGCCAGCAGCTCAGAAGGCGAGCAGTACTTC
TRBD1,-,TRBJ2-7,TRBV6-5,CASRGDRGREQYF,TGTGCCAGCAGAGGGGACAGGGGGCGAGAGCAGTACTTC
TRBD1,-,TRBJ2-3,TRBV6-2/TRBV6-3,CASSPRQGARADTQYF,TGTGCCAGCAGCCCCCGACAGGGGGCCCGGGCAGATACGCAGTATTTT
TRBD2,-,TRBJ2-7,TRBV5-1,CASSPPGGTYEQYF,TGCGCCAGCAGCCCCCCGGGGGGGACCTACGAGCAGTACTTC
TRBD1,-,TRBJ2-7,TRBV6-5,CASNRDSLMYEQYF,TGTGCCAGCAATCGGGACAGCTTAATGTACGAGCAGTACTTC
-,-,TRBJ2-7,TRBV11-3,CASSLGRGTPSYEQYF,TGTGCCAGCAGCTTGGGTCGCGGGACACCCTCCTACGAGCAGTACTTC
-,few,TRBJ1-3,TRBV7-9,CASSPGPAFTGNTIYF,TGTGCCAGCAGCCCGGGACCGGCTTTTACTGGAAACACCATATATTTT
-,-,TRBJ1-2,TRBV3-1/TRBV3-2,CASSQRGGYGYTF,TGTGCCAGCAGCCAAAGGGGAGGCTATGGCTACACCTTC
-,few,TRBJ1-5,TRBV30,CASRGGGQPQHF,TGTGCTTCCAGGGGTGGCGGTCAGCCCCAGCATTTT
-,-,TRBJ1-1,TRBV7-3,CASSLTVGEAFF,TGTGCCAGCAGCTTAACAGTAGGAGAAGCTTTCTTT
-,-,TRBJ1-2,TRBV12-5,CASGPSLSGSIDGYTF,TGTGCTAGTGGCCCATCGCTCTCCGGGTCGATCGATGGCTACACCTTC
TRBD2,-,TRBJ2-2,TRBV9,CASSPPSGGTTGELFF,TGTGCCAGCAGCCCCCCTAGCGGGGGGACCACCGGGGAGCTGTTTTTT
-,-,TRBJ2-6,TRBV28,CASKITGTGANVLTF,TGTGCCAGCAAGATAACAGGGACTGGGGCCAACGTCCTGACTTTC
-,-,TRBJ2-1,TRBV11-2,CASSFGQMAGNNEQFF,TGTGCCAGCAGCTTTGGCCAAATGGCCGGAAACAATGAGCAGTTCTTC
TRBD1,-,TRBJ1-1,TRBV4-1,CASSQEPRQGVTEAFF,TGCGCCAGCAGCCAAGAACCTCGGCAGGGGGTAACTGAAGCTTTCTTT
TRBD2,-,TRBJ2-1,TRBV5-1,CASSFRGGARNNEQFF,TGCGCCAGCAGCTTCCGCGGGGGGGCAAGGAACAATGAGCAGTTCTTC
TRBD1,-,TRBJ1-6,TRBV6-5,CASSYGRGFTLHF,TGTGCCAGCAGTTACGGCAGGGGGTTCACCCTCCACTTT
TRBD1,-,TRBJ2-1,TRBV5-1,CASSSGTGGNEQFF,TGCGCCAGCAGCTCAGGGACAGGGGGCAATGAGCAGTTCTTC
-,-,TRBJ1-3,TRBV7-2,CASSLDRNTIYF,TGTGCCAGCAGCTTAGACAGAAACACCATATATTTT
-,-,TRBJ1-2,TRBV25-1,CASSEAGRGYTF,TGTGCCAGCAGTGAAGCGGGTCGGGGCTACACCTTC
-,-,TRBJ1-1,TRBV4-1,CASSQSGGGNTEAFF,TGCGCCAGCAGCCAATCAGGCGGCGGGAACACTGAAGCTTTCTTT
-,-,TRBJ1-5,TRBV10-3,CAISEGSQPQHF,TGTGCCATCAGTGAAGGTAGTCAGCCCCAGCATTTT
TRBD1,-,TRBJ2-1,TRBV7-3,CASSRDRGLDNEQFF,TGTGCCAGCAGCCGGGACAGGGGTCTTGACAATGAGCAGTTCTTC
TRBD1,-,TRBJ2-1,TRBV19,CASSIQDRGDEQFF,TGTGCCAGTAGTATTCAGGACAGGGGGGATGAGCAGTTCTTC